The 3 T cell receptor beta chains below were found in one sample sequenced in a study of T cells in Graves' hyperthyroidism and ophthalmopathy. There were TCR beta CDR3 regions amplified from RNA transcripts. Carried out on the TCR CDR3, a first-round RT-PCR used the HTBI primer set. Via MiXCR, TCRdb re-called the multiplex PCR reads, giving one row per CDR3 protein. The sample holds a few hundred thousand distinct CDR3 sequences; roughly 12% are singletons and the top ten take less than 25%. Sequencing used blood. These receptors all stem from a man between 25 and 39 years old with Graves' hyperthyroidism that later progressed to Graves' ophthalmopathy.

This clonotype was detected ten times or more. This chain uses TRBV28 with TRBJ2-7; TRBD2 might be the D (5 bases). Germline CDR1 reads MDHEN; CDR2 reads SYDVKM. Between the trimmed V and J ends, which lost 8 bases and 0 bases, there was a span of 20 bases. This CDR3 contains 16 residues. The CDR3 DNA follows: TGTGCCAGCTCGAGGGCAAGGCAAAGGAGCTCCTACGAGCAGTACTTC. As protein: CASSRARQRSSYEQYF.

This clonotype was counted at least ten times. The chain recombines TRBV28 with TRBJ1-4; 9 positions agree with TRBD1. This CDR3 comprises 14 residues. CDR1 and CDR2 from the germline V gene are MDHEN and SYDVKM. Trimming removed 6 bases from V and 4 bases from J; junction bases left unmatched: 3. In DNA, the CDR3 is TGTGCCAGCAGCGACAGGGGGTTTAATGAAAAACTGTTTTTT. Amino acid sequence: CASSDRGFNEKLFF.

The chain has TRBV5-6 and TRBJ1-1; D uncertain. The V and J ends lost 2 bases and 3 bases respectively, with 5 bases between them. The CDR3 extends over 12 amino acids. From germline, CDR1 is SGHDT and CDR2 YYEEEE. This CDR3 is CASSFAYTEAFF. CDR3 nucleotide sequence: TGTGCCAGCAGCTTTGCATACACTGAAGCTTTCTTT.